The present T cell receptor beta chain was sequenced within a study of Graves' ophthalmopathy and Graves' hyperthyroidism. As for the study in general: Stable hyperthyroidism meant no progression to ophthalmopathy within 18 months of follow-up. Whole-study findings and limits: A classifier, a 13-signature model, separated ophthalmopathy from stable hyperthyroidism with roughly 86% sensitivity and approximately 81% specificity.

New diagnoses, under 2 months' duration, and ages 18 to 65 characterized the hyperthyroidism patients. This clonotype has a count of ten or more. The antigen remains undetermined. The CDR3 runs 13 residues. Germline V gene data show CDR1 as LNHDA and CDR2 as SQIVND (reference sequence). Trimming cost V 4 bases and J 5 bases, with 8 bases left between them. As the template, RNA transcripts were used to amplify TCR beta CDR3 regions. First-round RT-PCR used HTBI primers; second-round multiplex PCR followed. TCRdb fed the multiplex PCR reads into MiXCR, producing one record per CDR3 protein. The repertoire consists of around 1,200,000 distinct CDR3 sequences, with about 38% occurring once and the leading ten covering around 10%.

The TCR originated in an adult man with Graves' hyperthyroidism. The sample taken for sequencing was peripheral blood or thyroid tissue (not recorded which). The genes are TRBV19 and TRBJ2-2, with no clear D. CDR3 amino acids: CASSSQVTGELFF. The CDR3 coding sequence is TGTGCCAGTAGTAGCCAAGTAACCGGGGAGCTGTTTTTT.